This TCR beta chain was captured in a study of T cell responses to AZD1222 COVID-19 vaccine. For this clone: Antigen: not known.

Profiling relied on immunoSEQ multiplex PCR, and the TCRdb table lists in-frame clones only, not all of them. The profile shows 150,000 to 200,000 clones, 85% to 95% of them singletons. Study findings and constraints: Donors were largely white British and mainly female; clonal diversity was possibly underestimated.

Trimming stripped 8 bases from V and 2 bases from J, with 13 bases between. CDR3 length equals 13 residues. The clonotype was recovered from an adult in good health. J is TRBJ2-7 and V is TRBV12-3 or TRBV12-4, with D possibly being TRBD1 or TRBD2 (5 bases each). The specimen was peripheral blood, collected on day 0 of AZD1222 vaccination. The CDR3, as DNA: TGTGCCAGCGGGGGATCTAATGCCTACGAGCAGTACTTC. Amino acids: CASGGSNAYEQYF.